A selection of T cell receptor beta chains follows, all from one sample in a study of cytomegalovirus exposure and HLA in healthy donors. The data were produced by immunoSEQ multiplex PCR, yet TCRdb's version contains in-frame clones alone and is incomplete. Seen here are roughly 180,000 clones, 81% observed once, and the top ten hold roughly 2.1%. The sequencing input was PBMCs. The receptor source for this set is a woman aged 18-35 years in good health and CMV-seropositive. Both conserved end residues are part of each CDR3. A D gene is named only where the DNA matches it firmly. Not all rows give a size; the values are once, few, many and, for expanded clones, a class.

D gene	clone size	CDR3 length	V gene	J gene	CDR3 DNA	CDR3 protein
TRBD1	NA	16	TRBV9	TRBJ2-7	TGTGCCAGCAGCGTAGGGGTGGGACAGGGCCCCTACGAGCAGTACTTC	CASSVGVGQGPYEQYF
NA	NA	13	TRBV6-5	TRBJ1-2	TGTGCCAGCAGTTACGAGCGGGGGGACGGCTACACCTTC	CASSYERGDGYTF
TRBD1	NA	17	TRBV11-2	TRBJ2-3	TGTGCCAGCAGCTTAGATAGCTCGGGACAGGGGTCGGATACGCAGTATTTT	CASSLDSSGQGSDTQYF
NA	NA	21	TRBV7-5	TRBJ2-7	TGTGTCAGAAGCTTAGTCTGGCTGTGCGACAGGGGGCCTACCTGGCCCTACGAGCAGTACTTC	CVRSLVWLCDRGPTWPYEQYF
NA	NA	14	TRBV7-2	TRBJ1-1	TGTGCCAGCAGCTTAGGGAGGGCGAACACTGAAGCTTTCTTT	CASSLGRANTEAFF
TRBD1	once	15	TRBV6-6	TRBJ1-4	TGTGCCAGCAGTTACGATGGGACAGGGGGCAGTCAACTGTTTTTT	CASSYDGTGGSQLFF
TRBD1	once	15	TRBV5-1	TRBJ1-4	TGCGCCAGCAGCCCTGGGGGGACAGCTAATGAAAAACTGTTTTTT	CASSPGGTANEKLFF
NA	NA	13	TRBV2	TRBJ1-2	TGTGCCAGCAGTGAAGCGCGAGGGGGGGCCGGGACCTTC	CASSEARGGAGTF
NA	NA	17	TRBV7-6	TRBJ1-5	TGTGCCAGCAGCCCAGTAGGATACTCGGGGAGCAATCAGCCCCAGCATTTT	CASSPVGYSGSNQPQHF
TRBD2	few	20	TRBV7-8	TRBJ2-5	TGTGCCAGCAGCTTACTCGGTAGCGCTAGCGGGGGAACGTACCAAGAGACCCAGTACTTC	CASSLLGSASGGTYQETQYF
TRBD2	NA	14	TRBV4-2	TRBJ2-5	TGTGCCAGCAGCCAAGCCGCGGGGGAAGAGACCCAGTACTTC	CASSQAAGEETQYF
TRBD1	NA	19	TRBV18	TRBJ1-6	TGTGCCAGCTCATTCACAGGGGGCGCTGAGGGATCCTATAATTCACCCCTCCACTTT	CASSFTGGAEGSYNSPLHF
NA	few	15	TRBV7-9	TRBJ1-3	TGTGCCAGCAGCACCCCCGGAGGGTATGGAAACACCATATATTTT	CASSTPGGYGNTIYF
NA	NA	13	TRBV6-5	TRBJ1-1	TGTGCCAGCAGCCGGGGGGGAAACACTGAAGCTTTCTTT	CASSRGGNTEAFF
TRBD1	NA	17	TRBV4-1	TRBJ1-1	TGCGCCAGCATGGGGGGTCGGACAGGGGTTGGTGCCACTGAAGCTTTCTTT	CASMGGRTGVGATEAFF
NA	few	13	TRBV27	TRBJ1-1	TGTGCCAGCAGTTTGCTATTACACACTGAAGCTTTCTTT	CASSLLLHTEAFF
NA	NA	14	TRBV27	TRBJ1-2	TGTGCCAGCAGTTTAGCCCGGGATAACTATGGCTACACCTTC	CASSLARDNYGYTF
NA	NA	12	TRBV11-2	TRBJ1-5	TGTGCCAGCAGCTTAGGAGCGCAGCCCCAGCATTTT	CASSLGAQPQHF
TRBD1	few	15	TRBV7-7	TRBJ2-2	TGTGCCAGCAGCGGAGGGACAGGACACACCGGGGAGCTGTTTTTT	CASSGGTGHTGELFF
NA	NA	15	TRBV19	TRBJ1-4	TGTGCCAGTAATCAGGACACCACAACTAATGAAAAACTGTTTTTT	CASNQDTTTNEKLFF
TRBD2	NA	15	TRBV6-1	TRBJ2-1	TGTGCCAGCAGTTCCGGGACTAGCGGGGTCAATGAGCAGTTCTTC	CASSSGTSGVNEQFF
NA	NA	13	TRBV19	TRBJ1-5	TGTGCCAGTTTGTGGGGGGTAAATCAGCCCCAGCATTTT	CASLWGVNQPQHF
NA	NA	14	TRBV5-6	TRBJ2-7	TGTGCCAGCAGCTTGGATCTTTTCTCCTACGAGCAGTACTTC	CASSLDLFSYEQYF
NA	NA	17	TRBV29-1	TRBJ2-4	TGCAGCGTTGACCGCTATACAGGCCCCGGGGCCAAAAACATTCAGTACTTC	CSVDRYTGPGAKNIQYF
NA	NA	15	TRBV5-5	TRBJ1-2	TGTGCCAGCAGCTTTGAAACCTGGGCCAACTATGGCTACACCTTC	CASSFETWANYGYTF
NA	NA	15	TRBV19	TRBJ2-3	TGTGCCAGTAGTATACGAGTTACCCGCACAGATACGCAGTATTTT	CASSIRVTRTDTQYF
TRBD1	NA	17	TRBV28	TRBJ1-1	TGTGCCAGCAGTTTATGGGAGGACAGGGGCTGGGGGACTGAAGCTTTCTTT	CASSLWEDRGWGTEAFF
TRBD1	NA	15	TRBV2	TRBJ1-2	TGTGCCAGCAGTGATATCGGGACAGGACCCTATGGCTACGCCTTC	CASSDIGTGPYGYAF
NA	NA	10	TRBV6-7	TRBJ1-5	TGTGCCTGCATAAATCAGCCCCAGCATTTT	CACINQPQHF
NA	NA	15	TRBV7-9	TRBJ1-1	TGTGCCAGCAGGACAGGAGGGGGGGTGAACACTGAAGCTTTCTTT	CASRTGGGVNTEAFF